This T cell receptor beta chain was retrieved from a study of cytomegalovirus exposure and HLA in healthy donors. Primers: 60 Vbeta forward and 13 Jbeta reverse. The method was immunoSEQ multiplex PCR; TCRdb's version includes in-frame clones alone and lacks a portion of them. The profile shows 150,000 or so clones, under 70% of them singletons. The CDR3 runs to 14 residues. With V trimmed by 4 bases and J by 3 bases, 4 bases remained unmatched. Germline CDR1 and CDR2: MDHEN and SYDVKM. The source is a man aged 25-45 years in good health and CMV-seropositive. The source material was PBMCs. The chain is built from TRBV28 and TRBJ2-7; 9 nucleotides match TRBD1. As DNA, the CDR3 is TGTGCCAGCAGTTCCGGGACAGGGCACTACGAGCAGTACTTC. Translation gives CASSSGTGHYEQYF.